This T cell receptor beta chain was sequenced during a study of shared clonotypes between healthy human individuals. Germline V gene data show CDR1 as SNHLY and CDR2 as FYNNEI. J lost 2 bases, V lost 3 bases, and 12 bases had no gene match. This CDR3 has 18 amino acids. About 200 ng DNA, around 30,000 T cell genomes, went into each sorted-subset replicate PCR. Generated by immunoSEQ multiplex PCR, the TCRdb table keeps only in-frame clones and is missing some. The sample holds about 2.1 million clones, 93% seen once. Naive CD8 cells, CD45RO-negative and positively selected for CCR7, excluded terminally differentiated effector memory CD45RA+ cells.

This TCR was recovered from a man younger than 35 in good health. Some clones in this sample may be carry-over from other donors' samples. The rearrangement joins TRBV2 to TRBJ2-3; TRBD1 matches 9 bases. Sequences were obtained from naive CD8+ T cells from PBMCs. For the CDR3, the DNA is TGTGCCAGCAGTGATTTGGTTGGCAACAGGGGGCTCACAGATACGCAGTATTTT. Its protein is CASSDLVGNRGLTDTQYF.